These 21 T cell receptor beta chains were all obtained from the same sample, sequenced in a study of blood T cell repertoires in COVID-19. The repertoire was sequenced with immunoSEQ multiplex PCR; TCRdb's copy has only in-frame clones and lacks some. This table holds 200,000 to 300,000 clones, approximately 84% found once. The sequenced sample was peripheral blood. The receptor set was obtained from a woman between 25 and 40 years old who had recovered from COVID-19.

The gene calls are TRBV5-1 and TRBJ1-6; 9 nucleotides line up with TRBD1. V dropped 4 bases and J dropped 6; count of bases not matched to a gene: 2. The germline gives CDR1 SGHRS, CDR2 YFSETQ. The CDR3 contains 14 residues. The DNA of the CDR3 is TGCGCCAGCAGCCCGGGACAGGGTAATTCACCCCTCCACTTT. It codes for CASSPGQGNSPLHF.

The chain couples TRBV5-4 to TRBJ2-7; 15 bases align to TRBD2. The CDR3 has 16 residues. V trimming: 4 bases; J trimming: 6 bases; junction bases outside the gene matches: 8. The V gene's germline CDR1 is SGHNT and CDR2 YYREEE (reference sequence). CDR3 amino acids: CASSRGLAGGPFEQYF. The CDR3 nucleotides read TGTGCCAGCAGCCGGGGACTAGCGGGGGGTCCCTTCGAGCAGTACTTC.

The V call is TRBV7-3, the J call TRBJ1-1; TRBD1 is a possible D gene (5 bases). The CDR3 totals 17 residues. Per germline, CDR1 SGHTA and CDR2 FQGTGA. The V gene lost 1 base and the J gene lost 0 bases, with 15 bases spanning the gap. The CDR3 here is CASSLILAGHMNTEAFF. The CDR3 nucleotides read TGTGCCAGCAGCTTAATCTTGGCAGGGCATATGAACACTGAAGCTTTCTTT.

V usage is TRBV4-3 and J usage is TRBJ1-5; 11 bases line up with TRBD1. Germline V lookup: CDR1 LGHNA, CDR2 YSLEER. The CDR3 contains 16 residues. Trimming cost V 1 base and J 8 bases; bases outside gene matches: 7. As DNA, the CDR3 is TGCGCCAGCAGCCAAGGGATGGACAGGGGGCGAGAGCCCCAGCATTTT. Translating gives CASSQGMDRGREPQHF.

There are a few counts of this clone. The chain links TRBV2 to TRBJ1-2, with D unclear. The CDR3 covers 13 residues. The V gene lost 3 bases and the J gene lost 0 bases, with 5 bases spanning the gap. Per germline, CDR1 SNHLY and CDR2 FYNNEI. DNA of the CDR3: TGTGCCAGCAGTGACAGTCCTAACTATGGCTACACCTTC. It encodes CASSDSPNYGYTF.

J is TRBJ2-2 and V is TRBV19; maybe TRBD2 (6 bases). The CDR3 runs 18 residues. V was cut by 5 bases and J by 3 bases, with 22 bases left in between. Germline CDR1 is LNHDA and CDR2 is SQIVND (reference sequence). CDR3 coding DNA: TGTGCCAGTAGTTGGGACTTTCCGTCCCCTGGGGACACCGGGGAGCTGTTTTTT. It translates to CASSWDFPSPGDTGELFF.

CDR3 region: CASSLSDSVRMNTEAFF. In nucleotides, the CDR3 is TGTGCCAGCAGCTTAAGCGACAGTGTCAGGATGAACACTGAAGCTTTCTTT. The V and J genes are TRBV3-1 (or the pseudogene TRBV3-2) and TRBJ1-1, with D maybe TRBD1 (5 bases). Trimming removed 5 bases at V and 0 bases at J, with 19 bases between. The CDR3 covers 17 residues. Germline V gene sequence: CDR1 LGHDT, CDR2 YNNKEL (reference sequence).

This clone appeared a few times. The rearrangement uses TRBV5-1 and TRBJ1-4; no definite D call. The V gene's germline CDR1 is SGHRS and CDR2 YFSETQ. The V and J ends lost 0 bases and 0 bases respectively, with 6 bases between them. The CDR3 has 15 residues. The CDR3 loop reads CASSLERATNEKLFF. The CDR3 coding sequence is TGCGCCAGCAGCTTGGAACGGGCAACTAATGAAAAACTGTTTTTT. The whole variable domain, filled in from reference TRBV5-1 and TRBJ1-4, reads KAGVTQTPRYLIKTRGQQVTLSCSPISGHRSVSWYQQTPGQGLQFLFEYFSETQRNKGNFPGRFSGRQFSNSRSEMNVSTLELGDSALYLCASSLERATNEKLFFGSGTQLSVL.

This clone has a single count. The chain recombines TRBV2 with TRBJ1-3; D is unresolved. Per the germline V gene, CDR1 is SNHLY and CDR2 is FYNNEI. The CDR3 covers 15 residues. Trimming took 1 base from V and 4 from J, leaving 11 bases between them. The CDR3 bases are TGTGCCAGCAGTGAAGTCCCGGGTTTCGGAAACACCATATATTTT. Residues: CASSEVPGFGNTIYF.

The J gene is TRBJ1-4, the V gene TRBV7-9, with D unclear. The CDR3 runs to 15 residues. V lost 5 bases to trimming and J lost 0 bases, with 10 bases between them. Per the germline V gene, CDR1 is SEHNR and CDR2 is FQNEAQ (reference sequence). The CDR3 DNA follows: TGTGCCAGCAGCCCACCACTAGCAACTAATGAAAAACTGTTTTTT. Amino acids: CASSPPLATNEKLFF.

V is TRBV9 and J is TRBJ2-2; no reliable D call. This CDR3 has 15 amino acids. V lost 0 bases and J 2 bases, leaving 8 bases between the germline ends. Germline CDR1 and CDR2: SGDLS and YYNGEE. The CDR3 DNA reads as TGTGCCAGCAGCGTAGACAGCCTAAACACCGGGGAGCTGTTTTTT. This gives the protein CASSVDSLNTGELFF.

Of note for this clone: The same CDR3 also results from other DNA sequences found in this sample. Written as DNA, the CDR3 is TGTGCCAGCAGCGTAGAGAGTAGCGGGGGCCCCCAGTACTTC. It codes for CASSVESSGGPQYF. This chain uses TRBV9 with TRBJ2-5; 9 nucleotides align to TRBD2. The CDR3 consists of 14 residues. The ends lost 0 bases at V and 9 bases at J; junction bases unmatched: 6. Germline V lookup: CDR1 SGDLS, CDR2 YYNGEE.

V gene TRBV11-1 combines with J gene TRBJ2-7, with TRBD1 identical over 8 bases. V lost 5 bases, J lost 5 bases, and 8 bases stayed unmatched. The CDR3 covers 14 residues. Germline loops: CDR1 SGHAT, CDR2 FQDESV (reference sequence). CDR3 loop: CASSRQGTMDEQYF. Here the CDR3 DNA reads TGTGCCAGCAGCCGACAGGGGACCATGGACGAGCAGTACTTC.

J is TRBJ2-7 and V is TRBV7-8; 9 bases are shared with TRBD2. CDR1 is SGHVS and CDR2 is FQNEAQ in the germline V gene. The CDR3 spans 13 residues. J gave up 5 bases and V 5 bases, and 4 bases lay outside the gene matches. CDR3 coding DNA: TGTGCCAGCAGCCTAGGACTAGCGAACGAGCAGTACTTC. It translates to CASSLGLANEQYF.

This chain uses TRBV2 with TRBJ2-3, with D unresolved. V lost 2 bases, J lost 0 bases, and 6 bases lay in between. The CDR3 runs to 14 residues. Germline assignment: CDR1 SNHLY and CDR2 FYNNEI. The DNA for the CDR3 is TGTGCCAGCAGTGAAAAACAAAGCACAGATACGCAGTATTTT. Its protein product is CASSEKQSTDTQYF.

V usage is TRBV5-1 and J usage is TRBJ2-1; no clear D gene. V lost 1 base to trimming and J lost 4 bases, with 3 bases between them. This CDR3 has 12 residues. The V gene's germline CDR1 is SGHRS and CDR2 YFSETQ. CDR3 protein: CASSLQYNEQFF. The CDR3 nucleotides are TGCGCCAGCAGCTTGCAATACAATGAGCAGTTCTTC.

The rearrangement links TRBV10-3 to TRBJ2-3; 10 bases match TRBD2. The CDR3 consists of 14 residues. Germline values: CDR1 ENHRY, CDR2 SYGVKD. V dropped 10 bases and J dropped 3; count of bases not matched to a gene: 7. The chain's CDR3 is CATATGLATDTQYF. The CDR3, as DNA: TGTGCCACCGCAACGGGACTAGCGACAGATACGCAGTATTTT.

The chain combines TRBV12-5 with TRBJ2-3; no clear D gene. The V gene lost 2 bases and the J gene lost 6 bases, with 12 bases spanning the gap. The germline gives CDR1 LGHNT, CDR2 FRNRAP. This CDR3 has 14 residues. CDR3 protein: CASGLNTELDTQYF. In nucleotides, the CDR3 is TGTGCTAGTGGTTTGAACACGGAGCTGGATACGCAGTATTTT.

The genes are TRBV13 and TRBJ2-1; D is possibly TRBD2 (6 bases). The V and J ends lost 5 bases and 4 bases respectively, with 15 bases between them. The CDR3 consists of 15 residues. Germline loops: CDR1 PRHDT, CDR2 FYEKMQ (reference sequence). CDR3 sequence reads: CASSPRERVYNEQFF. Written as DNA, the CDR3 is TGTGCCAGCAGCCCCCGGGAGCGGGTTTACAATGAGCAGTTCTTC.

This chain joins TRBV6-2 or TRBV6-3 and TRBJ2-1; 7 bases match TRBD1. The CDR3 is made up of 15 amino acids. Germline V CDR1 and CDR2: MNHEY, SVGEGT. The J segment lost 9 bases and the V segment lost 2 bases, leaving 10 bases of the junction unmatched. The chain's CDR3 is CASSYGGLDRREQFF. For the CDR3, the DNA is TGTGCCAGCAGTTACGGGGGCCTGGACAGGCGTGAGCAGTTCTTC.

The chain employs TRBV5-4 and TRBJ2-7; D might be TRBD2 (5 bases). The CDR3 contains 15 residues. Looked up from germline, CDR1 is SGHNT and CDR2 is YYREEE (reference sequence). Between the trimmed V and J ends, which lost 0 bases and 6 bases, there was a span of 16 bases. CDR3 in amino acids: CASSLDLGLLREQYF. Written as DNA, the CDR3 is TGTGCCAGCAGCTTGGATCTAGGACTCTTACGCGAGCAGTACTTC.